This TCR beta chain was sequenced in a study of T cell changes during pregnancy in multiple sclerosis. Clones were sequenced by immunoSEQ multiplex PCR, and TCRdb holds only the in-frame ones, with some missing. The sample includes 50,000 to 60,000 clones, approximately 91% seen only once; the top ten take 0.76%. This CDR3 has 12 residues. CDR1 is LNHDA, CDR2 SQIVND, per germline (reference sequence). V shed 7 bases and J shed 7 bases, with 11 bases lying between them. Sample: CD4+ T cells from peripheral blood mononuclear cells, taken in the first trimester of pregnancy. The rearrangement links TRBV19 to TRBJ2-1; a weak D match, TRBD1 (6 bases). This receptor was obtained from a female donor with multiple sclerosis, enrolled in a pregnancy study. CDR3 DNA sequence: TGTGCCAGTAAGTTGAGGGGGAATGAGCAGTTCTTC. It encodes CASKLRGNEQFF.